The 18 T cell receptor beta chains below were found in one sample sequenced in a study of metastatic and nonmetastatic thyroid tumors. TCRdb reassembled clones from the PCR reads with MiXCR. The sample shows about 82,000 clones, under 15% of them seen only once. Among the patients, none had received any treatment before thyroid surgery. The sequencing input was tumor tissue. The receptors stem from a female donor with papillary thyroid cancer or a benign thyroid nodule (not recorded which). Some clones in this sample may be carry-over from other donors' samples.

As concerns this clone: A much larger clone lies a single base off, so this may be a read error. This chain joins TRBV2 and TRBJ1-1; D call uncertain. The V end lost 8 bases, the J end lost 4 bases, and 23 bases lay between the germline ends. Germline V gives CDR1 SNHLY, CDR2 FYNNEI. The CDR3 totals 16 residues. In DNA form, the CDR3 reads TGTGCCAGCCATCGAGGGTCCCGTTTGTTGGTCACTGAAGCTTTCTTT. Its protein product is CASHRGSRLLVTEAFF.

At least ten counts were recorded for this clone. V is TRBV6-6 and J is TRBJ1-5; no clear D gene. Germline V gives CDR1 MNHNY, CDR2 SVGAGI (reference sequence). V was pared by 2 bases and J by 9 bases, with 14 bases between. The CDR3 length is 14 residues. Here the CDR3 DNA reads TGTGCCAGCAGTTACCTCGGGCCTGGCGGGCCCCAGCATTTT. Translated, it gives CASSYLGPGGPQHF.

This clone was observed at least ten times. This chain joins TRBV12-3 or TRBV12-4 and TRBJ2-2, with D hard to call. The CDR3 is 15 residues long. Trimming removed 1 base at V and 2 bases at J, with 8 bases between. CDR3 nucleotide sequence: TGTGCCAGCAGTTTAGGGGGTGGAAACACCGGGGAGCTGTTTTTT. This translates into CASSLGGGNTGELFF.

The chain uses TRBV12-3 or TRBV12-4 and TRBJ1-6; D uncertain. V was pared by 5 bases and J by 7 bases, with 12 bases between. The CDR3 contains 14 residues. The CDR3 coding sequence is TGTGCCAGCAGTCCCTTCGACCAAAATTCACCCCTCCACTTT. This encodes CASSPFDQNSPLHF.

There are many counts of this clone. The V and J genes are TRBV9 and TRBJ2-2, with no clear D. CDR1 is SGDLS and CDR2 is YYNGEE in the germline V gene. Trimming shortened V by 0 bases and J by 10 bases, and 7 bases separated the two germline ends. The CDR3 length is 12 residues. Written as DNA, the CDR3 is TGTGCCAGCAGCGTAGCAGACGAGGAGCTGTTTTTT. Protein product: CASSVADEELFF.

This clone was seen at least ten times. The chain couples TRBV12-3 or TRBV12-4 to TRBJ2-7, with D maybe TRBD2 (6 bases). V shed 3 bases and J shed 3 bases, with 9 bases lying between them. CDR3 size: 13 residues. This chain's CDR3 is CASSFSGLYEQYF. The CDR3 region has the DNA TGTGCCAGCAGTTTTAGCGGTCTCTACGAGCAGTACTTC.

This clone has just one count. A junction end diverges from the germline sequence, so it may reflect a read error. This chain uses TRBV7-7 with TRBJ2-1; D is undetermined. The CDR3 length is 11 residues. Germline assignment: CDR1 SSHAT and CDR2 FNYEAQ (reference sequence). The CDR3, as DNA: TGTGCTAGCACCGCAAGAGGTCAGCAGCTCTTC. The encoded protein is CASTARGQQLF. Together with reference TRBV7-7 and TRBJ2-1, the CDR3 gives the full variable domain: GAGVSQSPRYKVTKRGQDVTLRCDPISSHATLYWYQQALGQGPEFLTYFNYEAQPDKSGLPSDRFSAERPEGSISTLTIQRTEQRDSAMYRCASTARGQQLFGPGTRLTVL.

Points on this clone: Germline and junction disagree at one end, which may indicate a read error. The V call is TRBV6-4, the J call TRBJ2-7; D call uncertain. CDR1 and CDR2 (germline): MRHNA, SNTAGT. The CDR3 length is 13 residues. CDR3 DNA sequence: TGTGTCAGCAGTGACTGTTTTGCGCGCGAGCAGTACTTC. Translation gives CVSSDCFAREQYF.

V and J are TRBV5-1 and TRBJ2-1, with D maybe TRBD2 (6 bases). CDR1 is SGHRS, CDR2 YFSETQ, per germline. The CDR3 length is 17 residues. V lost 5 bases to trimming and J lost 6 bases, with 24 bases between them. The CDR3 reads CASRRGSGDQRINEQFF. CDR3 nucleotides: TGCGCCAGCAGACGGGGGTCGGGAGACCAAAGAATCAATGAGCAGTTCTTC.

This clone was seen many times. The gene calls are TRBV27 and TRBJ2-5, with TRBD1 as a possible D gene (6 bases). V gave up 0 bases and J gave up 7 bases, with 15 bases separating them. Per germline, CDR1 MNHEY and CDR2 SMNVEV (reference sequence). The CDR3 is 15 residues long. CDR3 loop: CASSLSWDNFGTQYF. CDR3 nucleotides: TGTGCCAGCAGTTTATCGTGGGACAACTTCGGGACCCAGTACTTC.

This clone appeared many times. The CDR3 DNA sequence: TGTGCCAGCAGAGCTCCGGGACAGGGGATCGAGCACGAGCAGTACTTC. Translated, it gives CASRAPGQGIEHEQYF. This chain connects TRBV27 to TRBJ2-7; 10 bases line up with TRBD1. V gave up 6 bases and J gave up 5 bases; unmatched junction bases: 13. CDR3 length: 16 residues. Germline V lookup: CDR1 MNHEY, CDR2 SMNVEV (reference sequence).

This clone has only a few counts. This clone may be a read error of a much larger clone one base away. This chain connects TRBV29-1 to TRBJ2-7, with D perhaps being TRBD1 or TRBD2 (5 bases each). Between the trimmed V and J ends, which lost 3 bases and 10 bases, there was a span of 19 bases. This CDR3 contains 13 residues. Looked up from germline, CDR1 is SQVTM and CDR2 is ANQGSEA. As DNA, the CDR3 is TGCAGCGTTGAGGGGGTAACCTTACGGGATCAGTACTTC. Encoded protein: CSVEGVTLRDQYF.

This clone occurred a few times. This sample includes further DNA sequences coding for the same CDR3. The CDR3 sequence: CASSAEPPIQYF. Here the CDR3 DNA reads TGTGCCAGCAGCGCGGAACCCCCGATTCAGTACTTC. The rearrangement uses TRBV2 and TRBJ2-4; no clear D. Germline-derived CDR1 and CDR2 are SNHLY and FYNNEI. This CDR3 spans 12 amino acids. V was trimmed by 6 bases and J by 10 bases, leaving 13 bases between them.

V gene TRBV30 combines with J gene TRBJ2-3, with unresolved D. This CDR3 region has 14 residues. V lost 2 bases, J lost 0 bases, and 9 bases lay in between. CDR1 and CDR2 from the germline V gene are GTSNPN and SVGIG (reference sequence). CDR3 in amino acids: CAWSLTFSTDTQYF. In DNA form, the CDR3 reads TGTGCCTGGAGTTTGACGTTTAGCACAGATACGCAGTATTTT.

This clone was counted at least ten times. The V call is TRBV4-2, the J call TRBJ1-2, with TRBD1 matching over 9 bases. The CDR3 extends over 16 amino acids. The trim removed 5 bases at V and 3 bases at J, leaving 10 bases unmatched. In germline, CDR1 is LGHNA, CDR2 YNFKEQ. In DNA, the CDR3 is TGTGCCAGCAGCTCGCCCGGGACAGGGCTTCACTATGGCTACACCTTC. Translated: CASSSPGTGLHYGYTF.

This clone turned up a few times. A much larger clonotype is one base distant, so this may be a read error. The chain employs TRBV5-1 and TRBJ2-7, with 11 positions matching TRBD2. From germline, CDR1 is SGHRS and CDR2 YFSETQ. This CDR3 region has 15 residues. In DNA form, the CDR3 reads TGCGTCAGCAGCCCAGGGACTAGCGGCTCCTACGAGCAGTACTTC. This codes for CVSSPGTSGSYEQYF.

This clone was found a few times. The junction does not match germline at one end; this may be a read error. V and J are TRBV2 and TRBJ1-1; no clear D. The germline V gene encodes CDR1 SNHLY and CDR2 FYNNEI. The CDR3 covers 14 residues. The CDR3 region has the DNA TGTGCCAGCAGTGAAGGGGCCCTCATGCGGGGAGCTCTCTTT. Translation: CASSEGALMRGALF.

The table lists this clone with many counts. The CDR3 DNA follows: TGTGCCAGCAGCCCTGGGGGGATCAGGTCCTACGAGCAGTACTTC. Translation: CASSPGGIRSYEQYF. The chain carries TRBV7-2 and TRBJ2-7, with a possible D match to TRBD2 (6 bases). The germline V gene has CDR1 SGHTA and CDR2 FQGNSA. Deletions cut 5 bases from V and 1 base from J, with 15 bases between. CDR3 length: 15 residues. Full variable domain (missing parts from reference TRBV7-2 and TRBJ2-7): GAGVSQSPSNKVTEKGKDVELRCDPISGHTALYWYRQSLGQGLEFLIYFQGNSAPDKSGLPSDRFSAERTGGSVSTLTIQRTQQEDSAVYLCASSPGGIRSYEQYFGPGTRLTVT.